One sample yielded the 6 T cell receptor beta chains listed below, sequenced in a study of OX40 agonist ivuxolimab in advanced cancers. Assay: immunoSEQ multiplex PCR; the TCRdb copy retains only in-frame clones and omits some. Among 26,000 or so clones listed, about 90% were seen once. The sample in question was CD4+ or CD8+ T cells sorted from blood, obtained in a trial of the OX40 agonist ivuxolimab. The receptors originated from an adult with an advanced solid tumor such as melanoma, head and neck, liver or kidney cancer.

This clone was counted between two and nine times. One end of the junction is discordant with germline, which a read error may explain. The CDR3 bases are TGTGCCAGCAGCTTGGCCGGGGACGGTCAGCCCCAGCATTTT. Translated: CASSLAGDGQPQHF. The J gene is TRBJ1-5, the V gene TRBV5-3; weak D call: TRBD1 (5 bases). TRBV5-3 is sorted into the ORF group, with uncertain function. The CDR3 has 14 amino acids.

The chain is built from TRBV9 and TRBJ2-7; 10 nucleotides align to TRBD2. The CDR3 covers 15 residues. Unmatched junction bases numbered 7, after V lost 4 bases and J lost 3 bases. From germline, CDR1 is SGDLS and CDR2 YYNGEE. CDR3 sequence: CASSPTSGVSYEQYF. CDR3 nucleotide sequence: TGTGCCAGCAGCCCAACTAGCGGGGTTAGCTACGAGCAGTACTTC.

This clone was counted only a few times. In nucleotides, the CDR3 is TGTGCCAGCAGCGACACTTCAACCGGGGAGCTGTTTTTT. Protein sequence: CASSDTSTGELFF. This chain uses TRBV6-4 with TRBJ2-2; no definite D call. V was cut by 6 bases and J by 5 bases, with 10 bases left in between. Germline loops: CDR1 MRHNA, CDR2 SNTAGT. CDR3 length: 13 residues.

The CDR3 protein is CASSLAPAVYGYTF. For the CDR3, the DNA is TGTGCCAGCAGTTTAGCCCCGGCTGTGTATGGCTACACCTTC. The rearrangement joins TRBV27 to TRBJ1-2; no reliable D call. Germline V lookup: CDR1 MNHEY, CDR2 SMNVEV (reference sequence). This CDR3 has 14 amino acids. Trimming stripped 2 bases from V and 5 bases from J, with 12 bases between.

The chain couples TRBV19 to TRBJ1-6, with TRBD1 matching 12 bases. CDR1 is LNHDA and CDR2 is SQIVND in the germline V gene (reference sequence). There are 16 residues in the CDR3. Germline trimming cut 5 bases from V and 7 bases from J; bases unmatched to any gene: 6. The CDR3 sequence is CASSDRDRGRNSPLHF. The DNA for the CDR3 is TGTGCCAGTAGTGACCGGGACAGGGGGCGAAATTCACCCCTCCACTTT.

In nucleotides, the CDR3 is TGCAGCGCCCCCTGGGGGTCCGAGCAGTTCTTC. It codes for CSAPWGSEQFF. The chain combines TRBV29-1 with TRBJ2-1; either TRBD1 or TRBD2 may fit D (5 bases each). V was clipped by 7 bases and J by 10 bases, with 14 bases between them. The CDR3 is 11 amino acids. CDR1 and CDR2 (germline): SQVTM, ANQGSEA.